The present T cell receptor beta chain was sequenced within a study of T cell changes during pregnancy in multiple sclerosis. The data were produced by immunoSEQ multiplex PCR, yet TCRdb's version contains in-frame clones alone and is incomplete. The sample yields 100,000 to 150,000 clones, 93% seen once. This clone occurred once. This TCR was recovered from a female donor with multiple sclerosis, enrolled in a pregnancy study. The sequences come from peripheral blood, collected before pregnancy.

The CDR3 spells CASSEGHSSNQPQHF. The CDR3 DNA is TGTGCCAGCAGTGAGGGACATTCGAGCAATCAGCCCCAGCATTTT. The chain recombines TRBV2 with TRBJ1-5; maybe TRBD1 (6 bases). The CDR3 is 15 residues long. V lost 3 bases, J lost 1 base, and 10 bases lay in between. Germline V gene data show CDR1 as SNHLY and CDR2 as FYNNEI.